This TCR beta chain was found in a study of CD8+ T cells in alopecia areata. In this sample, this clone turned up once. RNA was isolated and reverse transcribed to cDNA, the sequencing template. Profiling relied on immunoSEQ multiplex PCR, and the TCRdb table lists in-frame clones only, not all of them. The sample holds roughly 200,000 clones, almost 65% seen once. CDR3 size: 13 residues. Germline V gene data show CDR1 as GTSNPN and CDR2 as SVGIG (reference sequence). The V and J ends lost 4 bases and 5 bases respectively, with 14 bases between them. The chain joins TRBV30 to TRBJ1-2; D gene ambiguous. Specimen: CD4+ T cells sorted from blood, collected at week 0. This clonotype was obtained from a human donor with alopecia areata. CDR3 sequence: CAWIDAALYGYTF. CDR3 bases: TGTGCCTGGATCGATGCCGCCCTTTATGGCTACACCTTC.